This record concerns one TCR beta chain sequence. The antigen is unknown. The source of the sample is a study of cytomegalovirus exposure and HLA in healthy donors. Study in general: The Caucasian-associated ancestry cluster held roughly 80% of a few hundred genotyped donors.

The CDR3 has 17 amino acids. V shed 4 bases and J 6 bases; nucleotides not matched to a gene: 15. Germline V gene sequence: CDR1 SGHRS, CDR2 YFSETQ. The PCR contained 60 Vbeta and 13 Jbeta primers. Repertoires were generated with immunoSEQ multiplex PCR, while TCRdb's copy carries only in-frame clones and drops some. The sample records 150,000 to 200,000 clones, about 70% being singletons. Study observations and caveats: Apart from CMV serostatus, no immune exposure information was available. Accurate prediction of HLA-A and HLA-B alleles (for most subjects) was reportedly achieved from TCR beta sequences.

This receptor was identified in a man under 40 in good health and CMV-seropositive. V usage is TRBV5-1 and J usage is TRBJ2-1, with 8 bases aligning to TRBD1. The sample consisted of PBMCs. CDR3 residues: CASSAPGGTGNINEQFF. The CDR3 DNA reads TGCGCCAGCAGCGCCCCGGGCGGGACAGGTAATATCAATGAGCAGTTCTTC.